The clone carrying this T cell receptor (beta chain) showed up just once. The antigen is not known. The CDR3 extends over 14 amino acids. The germline V gene has CDR1 MNHNY and CDR2 SVGAGI (reference sequence). J was trimmed by 2 bases and V by 6 bases; bases with no gene match: 6. The table came from immunoSEQ multiplex PCR; TCRdb's copy has only in-frame clones and leaves some out. The sample records about 59,000 clones, about 72% being singletons. This entry comes from a study of radiotherapy plus CTLA-4 blockade in lung cancer. Whole-study results and caveats: Blood-borne expansion of tumor-derived TCR clones followed radiotherapy plus ipilimumab.

The chain recombines TRBV6-6 with TRBJ1-2, with 7 nucleotides matching TRBD1. The origin of this receptor is a human donor with non-small cell lung cancer whose response to radiotherapy plus ipilimumab could not be evaluated. This sample comprised peripheral blood, obtained from a patient treated with radiotherapy plus ipilimumab. The CDR3 spells CASRDGQANYGYTF. The CDR3 DNA reads as TGTGCCAGCAGAGATGGACAGGCCAACTATGGCTACACCTTC.